Listed below are T cell receptor beta chains from one sample, sequenced in a study of CD8+ T cells in alopecia areata. TCRdb keeps only in-frame clones here, not all; method: immunoSEQ multiplex PCR. Altogether 150,000 to 200,000 clones are present, about 65% being singletons, with the ten largest covering about 1.3%. Sequencing used CD4+ T cells sorted from blood, obtained between weeks 47 and 50, from a patient treated with tofacitinib. The source of these receptors is a human donor with alopecia areata. Each CDR3 is given with its conserved first and last residue. D genes are given only for firm matches. Expanded clones get a size class; other rows say once, few or many, or leave the size out.

D gene,CDR3 length,V gene,clone size,J gene,CDR3 protein,CDR3 DNA
.,14,TRBV4-3,.,TRBJ1-4,CASSQDSWGQKLFF,TGCGCCAGCAGCCAAGATAGCTGGGGGCAAAAACTGTTTTTT
.,13,TRBV5-1,.,TRBJ1-5,CASSLDPGQPQHF,TGCGCCAGCAGCTTGGACCCTGGACAGCCCCAGCATTTT
TRBD1,14,TRBV7-9,few,TRBJ1-4,CASTEGQGFGKLFF,TGTGCCAGCACCGAAGGACAGGGGTTTGGAAAACTGTTTTTT
TRBD1,14,TRBV30,.,TRBJ1-5,CAWGIRQGNQPQHF,TGTGCCTGGGGTATCAGACAGGGGAATCAGCCCCAGCATTTT
TRBD1,15,TRBV9,few,TRBJ1-2,CASSDGTGRGYGYTF,TGTGCCAGCAGCGATGGGACAGGGAGAGGCTATGGCTACACCTTC
.,14,TRBV29-1,many,TRBJ1-1,CSVNHRALNTEAFF,TGCAGCGTTAACCACAGGGCCTTGAACACTGAAGCTTTCTTT
.,11,TRBV30,.,TRBJ1-6,CAWSIISPLHF,TGTGCCTGGAGTATAATCTCACCCCTCCACTTT
.,13,TRBV7-3,.,TRBJ2-3,CASSFGSTDTQYF,TGTGCCAGCAGCTTCGGGAGCACAGATACGCAGTATTTT
.,12,TRBV6-5,.,TRBJ2-7,CASSDTSSKQYF,TGTGCCAGCAGCGATACTAGTTCCAAGCAGTACTTC
TRBD1,12,TRBV30,.,TRBJ1-1,CAWGQGPTEAFF,TGTGCCTGGGGACAGGGCCCCACTGAAGCTTTCTTT